The 23 T cell receptor beta chains given below trace back to one sample, sequenced in a study of T cell responses to AZD1222 COVID-19 vaccine. Sequencing used immunoSEQ multiplex PCR; TCRdb keeps in-frame clones, though not all of them. Of around 120,000 clones listed, about 89% are singletons. The starting material was peripheral blood, obtained 28 days after the second AZD1222 dose. The receptor source for this set is an adult who received the AZD1222 COVID-19 vaccine.

The CDR3, as DNA: TGTGCCAGCAGCCAAGATCCCCCAGGAGCGTTCACAGATACGCAGTATTTT. Translation gives CASSQDPPGAFTDTQYF. The chain uses TRBV3-1 (or the pseudogene TRBV3-2) and TRBJ2-3; D unresolved. The CDR3 sequence is 17 residues long. V was pared by 0 bases and J by 2 bases, with 15 bases between. The germline CDR1 and CDR2 sequences are LGHDT and YNNKEL (reference sequence).

The chain uses TRBV7-3 and TRBJ1-1; D is perhaps TRBD1 (5 bases). The CDR3 extends over 15 amino acids. Trimming left V 5 bases short and J 10 bases short, with 23 bases between. Germline CDR1 SGHTA, CDR2 FQGTGA. CDR3 nucleotides: TGTGCCAGCAGCACCCCCGAACCGGGGACGCCTCCAGCTTTCTTT. Protein: CASSTPEPGTPPAFF. The full variable domain, its missing parts supplied by reference TRBV7-3 and TRBJ1-1, is GAGVSQTPSNKVTEKGKYVELRCDPISGHTALYWYRQSLGQGPEFLIYFQGTGAADDSGLPNDRFFAVRPEGSVSTLKIQRTERGDSAVYLCASSTPEPGTPPAFFGQGTRLTVV.

The count of this clone is one. This chain joins TRBV3-1 (or the pseudogene TRBV3-2) and TRBJ2-7; 9 nucleotides align to TRBD2. CDR1 and CDR2 (germline): LGHDT, YNNKEL (reference sequence). The V and J ends lost 5 bases and 2 bases, in that order; junction bases with no gene match: 7. CDR3 length: 15 residues. The CDR3: CASSTQAGGPYEQYF. The CDR3 DNA reads TGTGCCAGCAGCACTCAAGCGGGAGGCCCCTACGAGCAGTACTTC.

This sequence joins TRBV7-2 and TRBJ2-5; 11 nucleotides match TRBD2. V gave up 6 bases and J gave up 5 bases; unmatched junction bases: 17. The CDR3 runs to 18 residues. CDR1 is SGHTA and CDR2 is FQGNSA in the germline V gene. The CDR3 reads CASRSPGLAVRARETQYF. CDR3 nucleotides: TGTGCCAGCAGATCTCCGGGACTAGCGGTCCGGGCCCGGGAGACCCAGTACTTC.

The chain has TRBV30 and TRBJ2-3; 8 bases align to TRBD2. Germline V gene data show CDR1 as GTSNPN and CDR2 as SVGIG (reference sequence). Unmatched junction bases numbered 9, after V lost 4 bases and J lost 3 bases. The length of the CDR3 is 15 residues. The CDR3 reads CAWTTYGGATDTQYF. The DNA for the CDR3 is TGTGCCTGGACCACGTACGGGGGGGCAACAGATACGCAGTATTTT.

This chain connects TRBV10-3 to TRBJ1-6; D gene ambiguous. The CDR3 consists of 13 residues. The V end lost 6 bases, the J end lost 6 bases, and 9 bases lay between the germline ends. Looked up from germline, CDR1 is ENHRY and CDR2 is SYGVKD. CDR3 protein: CAIRKDGNSPLHF. CDR3 DNA: TGTGCCATCAGAAAAGACGGTAATTCACCCCTCCACTTT.

The chain employs TRBV6-5 and TRBJ2-3, with a possible D match to TRBD1 (6 bases). The length of the CDR3 is 16 residues. Germline CDR1 MNHEY, CDR2 SVGAGI. V lost 0 bases to trimming and J lost 3 bases, with 13 bases between them. The CDR3 protein is CASSYSSGEKTDTQYF. For the CDR3, the DNA is TGTGCCAGCAGTTACTCGTCAGGGGAGAAGACAGATACGCAGTATTTT.

The chain has TRBV6-2 or TRBV6-3 and TRBJ2-5, with D possibly TRBD2 on 6 matching bases. This CDR3 spans 15 amino acids. Trimming removed 7 bases from V and 1 base from J, with 16 bases in between. Germline lookup yields CDR1 MNHEY and CDR2 SVGEGT. The CDR3 loop reads CASTPRGSPQETQYF. The CDR3 DNA sequence: TGTGCCAGCACCCCTCGGGGGTCCCCCCAAGAGACCCAGTACTTC.

The rearrangement uses TRBV7-2 and TRBJ2-7; D is undetermined. This CDR3 region has 15 residues. Trimming took 2 bases from V and 3 from J, leaving 14 bases between them. CDR1 is SGHTA and CDR2 is FQGNSA in the germline V gene. DNA for the CDR3: TGTGCCAGCAGCTTATTGAGCCTCCGCAACTACGAGCAGTACTTC. Translating gives CASSLLSLRNYEQYF.

Note on this clone: In this CDR3 the conserved last residue, phenylalanine or tryptophan, is missing, so a read error is likely. It is unclear where the CDR3 begins or ends on the DNA, so no DNA is shown, and the CDR3 is as TCRdb lists it. The chain has TRBV29-1 and TRBJ1-2. The germline V gene encodes CDR1 SQVTM and CDR2 ANQGSEA. The CDR3 is 11 amino acids long, termini counted. The CDR3 protein is CSVVLDAVSLL.

This chain connects TRBV6-4 to TRBJ2-7; 7 bases agree with TRBD2. Trimming at V came to 0 bases and at J to 5 bases, leaving 13 bases not matched to a gene. The CDR3 consists of 17 residues. Germline V gives CDR1 MRHNA, CDR2 SNTAGT. In DNA, the CDR3 is TGTGCCAGCAGTGACTCAGAAAGGCGACTAGCTACTCACGAGCAGTACTTC. Translating it yields CASSDSERRLATHEQYF.

This chain uses TRBV5-8 with TRBJ2-1; 10 nucleotides line up with TRBD2. This CDR3 region has 14 residues. Germline V lookup: CDR1 SGHTS, CDR2 YDEGEE. V trimming: 5 bases; J trimming: 7 bases; junction bases outside the gene matches: 6. The CDR3 is CASRVPSGRNEQFF. The DNA for the CDR3 is TGTGCCAGCAGAGTACCTAGCGGGAGAAATGAGCAGTTCTTC.

This sequence joins TRBV7-9 and TRBJ2-5; D unresolved. The length of the CDR3 is 13 residues. The germline gives CDR1 SEHNR, CDR2 FQNEAQ (reference sequence). V lost 4 bases and J lost 2, with 8 bases in between. This CDR3 reads CASSYTLQETQYF. The CDR3 DNA follows: TGTGCCAGCAGCTACACACTACAAGAGACCCAGTACTTC.

The chain combines TRBV5-8 with TRBJ1-2; D is unclear. The ends were cut back, 5 bases at V and 2 bases at J, with 10 bases in the middle. This CDR3 contains 13 residues. Per germline, CDR1 SGHTS and CDR2 YDEGEE. This chain's CDR3 is CASRTTANYGYTF. CDR3 coding DNA: TGTGCCAGCAGGACCACAGCGAACTATGGCTACACCTTC.

The chain couples TRBV9 to TRBJ2-2, with 11 bases that match TRBD1. From germline, CDR1 is SGDLS and CDR2 YYNGEE. The CDR3 length is 14 residues. V was clipped by 7 bases and J by 4 bases; unmatched bases: 3. As DNA, the CDR3 is TGTGCCAGCGCAGGGACAGGGGGCACCGGGGAGCTGTTTTTT. Encoded protein: CASAGTGGTGELFF.

This chain connects TRBV6-2 or TRBV6-3 to TRBJ2-5; tentative D call: TRBD2 (6 bases). Germline assignment: CDR1 MNHEY and CDR2 SVGEGT. The CDR3 spans 19 residues. V was pared by 0 bases and J by 3 bases, with 23 bases between. DNA of the CDR3: TGTGCCAGCAGTTACTCGCGTCTTGTGACTAGTTCGAGGGAAGAGACCCAGTACTTC. Its protein is CASSYSRLVTSSREETQYF.

V and J are TRBV27 and TRBJ2-1; 15 nucleotides match TRBD2. The CDR3 runs 19 residues. Germline CDR1 is MNHEY and CDR2 is SMNVEV (reference sequence). V lost 4 bases, J lost 1 base, and 8 bases stayed unmatched. This CDR3 is CASSSSGLAGGRSYNEQFF. CDR3 nucleotides: TGTGCCAGCAGTTCCTCGGGACTAGCGGGGGGCAGGTCCTACAATGAGCAGTTCTTC.

The gene calls are TRBV7-2 and TRBJ2-7; TRBD2 aligns across 7 bases. Trimming at V came to 1 base and at J to 1 base, leaving 1 base not matched to a gene. In germline, CDR1 is SGHTA, CDR2 FQGNSA. The CDR3 is 14 residues long. The CDR3 DNA reads TGTGCCAGCAGCTTAGGGGGAGGGTCCTACGAGCAGTACTTC. Encoded protein: CASSLGGGSYEQYF.

The chain uses TRBV19 and TRBJ1-4; 8 bases match TRBD1. With 8 bases clipped from V and 4 bases from J, the junction kept 6 bases outside the gene matches. CDR1 is LNHDA, CDR2 SQIVND, per germline (reference sequence). The CDR3 contains 14 residues. The CDR3 bases are TGTGCCAGTCAGGGACAGGCGATTAATGAAAAACTGTTTTTT. Protein product: CASQGQAINEKLFF.

The chain carries TRBV7-2 and TRBJ2-7, with 8 nucleotides matching TRBD1. CDR1 is SGHTA, CDR2 FQGNSA, per germline. V lost 5 bases and J lost 1; bases outside the gene matches: 4. This CDR3 has 14 residues. CDR3 in amino acids: CASSDRDRSYEQYF. The CDR3 DNA sequence: TGTGCCAGCAGCGATCGGGACAGGTCCTACGAGCAGTACTTC.

The chain couples TRBV6-6 to TRBJ2-7; perhaps D is TRBD1 or TRBD2 (5 bases each). This CDR3 is built from 16 residues. In germline, CDR1 is MNHNY, CDR2 SVGAGI (reference sequence). V lost 4 bases to trimming and J lost 4 bases, with 20 bases between them. The CDR3: CASSSSLGPPYYEQYF. In nucleotides, the CDR3 is TGTGCCAGCAGTTCTTCCCTGGGACCGCCTTATTACGAGCAGTACTTC.

The gene calls are TRBV4-1 and TRBJ2-7; TRBD2 might be the D (5 bases). Trimming stripped 2 bases from V and 2 bases from J, with 16 bases between. Germline V gene sequence: CDR1 MGHRA, CDR2 YSYEKL. The CDR3 sequence is 16 residues long. This CDR3 is CASSQNWASPAYEQYF. The DNA for the CDR3 is TGCGCCAGCAGCCAAAATTGGGCTAGCCCAGCCTACGAGCAGTACTTC.

This chain links TRBV4-1 with TRBJ2-5; the D is unclear. Deletions cut 0 bases from V and 7 bases from J, with 12 bases between. Germline loops: CDR1 MGHRA, CDR2 YSYEKL. This CDR3 spans 14 amino acids. CDR3 in DNA: TGCGCCAGCAGCCAAGACTTGGTTTCGGGGACCCAGTACTTC. Its translation: CASSQDLVSGTQYF.